This T cell receptor beta chain derives from a study of shared clonotypes between healthy human individuals. The CDR3 spans 13 residues. Looked up from germline, CDR1 is MNHEY and CDR2 is SMNVEV (reference sequence). The V and J ends lost 6 bases and 3 bases respectively, with 12 bases between them. This clone occurred once. Positively selected for CCR7, the CD45RO-negative cells used as naive CD8 cells excluded terminally differentiated effector memory CD45RA+ cells. At deep level, the assay was performed. Profiled with immunoSEQ multiplex PCR; TCRdb holds only in-frame clones, not every one. Among just over 2,000,000 clones listed, about 95% were seen once.

This chain connects TRBV27 to TRBJ2-7; tentatively, D is TRBD1 (5 bases). Input material: naive CD8+ T cells sorted from blood. The TCR was taken from a man aged 18 to 29 in good health. The CDR3 DNA follows: TGTGCCAGCAGGCAGACAGTGAACTACGAGCAGTACTTC. Protein: CASRQTVNYEQYF.